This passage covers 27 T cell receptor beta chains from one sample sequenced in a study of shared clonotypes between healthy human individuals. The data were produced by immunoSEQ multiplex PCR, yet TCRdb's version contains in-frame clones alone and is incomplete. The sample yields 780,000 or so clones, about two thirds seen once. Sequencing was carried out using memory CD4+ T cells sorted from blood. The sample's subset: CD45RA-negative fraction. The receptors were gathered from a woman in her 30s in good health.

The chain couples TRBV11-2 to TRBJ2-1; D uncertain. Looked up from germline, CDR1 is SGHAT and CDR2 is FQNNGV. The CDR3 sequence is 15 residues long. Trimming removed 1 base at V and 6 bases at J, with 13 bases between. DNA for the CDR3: TGTGCCAGCAGCTTAGCGGGCCTTCTTCTCAATGAGCAGTTCTTC. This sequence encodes CASSLAGLLLNEQFF.

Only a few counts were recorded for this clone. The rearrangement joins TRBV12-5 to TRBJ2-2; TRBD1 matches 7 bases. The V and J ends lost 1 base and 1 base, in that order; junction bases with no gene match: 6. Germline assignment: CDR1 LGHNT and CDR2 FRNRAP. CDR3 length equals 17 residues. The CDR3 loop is CASGLGQDRRNTGELFF. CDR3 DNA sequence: TGTGCTAGTGGTTTGGGACAGGACAGGAGGAACACCGGGGAGCTGTTTTTT.

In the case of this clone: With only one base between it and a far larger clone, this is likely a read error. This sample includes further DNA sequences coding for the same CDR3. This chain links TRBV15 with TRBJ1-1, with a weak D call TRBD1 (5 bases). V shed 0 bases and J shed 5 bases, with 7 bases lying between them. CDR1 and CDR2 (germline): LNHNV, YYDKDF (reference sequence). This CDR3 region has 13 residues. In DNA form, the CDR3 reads TGTGCCACCAGCAGAGATCGGGGGACTGAAGCTTTCTTT. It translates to CATSRDRGTEAFF.

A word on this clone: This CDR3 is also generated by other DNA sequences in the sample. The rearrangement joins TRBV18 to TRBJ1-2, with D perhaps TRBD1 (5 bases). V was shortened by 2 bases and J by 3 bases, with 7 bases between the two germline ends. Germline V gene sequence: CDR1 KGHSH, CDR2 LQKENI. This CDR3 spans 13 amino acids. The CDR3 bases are TGTGCCAGCTCACCAGGGGCCGACTATGGCTACACCTTC. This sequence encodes CASSPGADYGYTF.

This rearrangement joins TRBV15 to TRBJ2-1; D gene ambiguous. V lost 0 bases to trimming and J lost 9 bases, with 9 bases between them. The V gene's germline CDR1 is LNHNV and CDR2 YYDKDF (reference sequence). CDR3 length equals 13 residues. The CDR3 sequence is CATSRDKAVEQFF. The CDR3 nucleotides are TGTGCCACCAGCAGAGATAAGGCAGTTGAGCAGTTCTTC.

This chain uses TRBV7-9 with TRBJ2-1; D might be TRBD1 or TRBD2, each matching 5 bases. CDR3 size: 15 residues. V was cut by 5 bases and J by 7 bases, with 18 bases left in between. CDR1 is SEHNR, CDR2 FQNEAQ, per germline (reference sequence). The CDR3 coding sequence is TGTGCCAGCAGCCCGCCGGGGTCAGGGCAGAATGAGCAGTTCTTC. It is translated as CASSPPGSGQNEQFF.

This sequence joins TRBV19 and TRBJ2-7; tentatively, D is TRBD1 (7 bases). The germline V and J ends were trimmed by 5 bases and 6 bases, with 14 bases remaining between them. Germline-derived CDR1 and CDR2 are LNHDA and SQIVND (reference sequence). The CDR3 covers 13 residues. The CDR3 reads CASSVRQGGEQYF. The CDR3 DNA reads TGTGCCAGTAGTGTGAGACAGGGAGGCGAGCAGTACTTC.

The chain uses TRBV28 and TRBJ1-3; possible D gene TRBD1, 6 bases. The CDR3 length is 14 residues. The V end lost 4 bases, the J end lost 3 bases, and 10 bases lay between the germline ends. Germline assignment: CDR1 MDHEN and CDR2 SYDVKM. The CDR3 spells CASSSQGFGNTIYF. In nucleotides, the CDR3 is TGTGCCAGCAGTTCTCAGGGGTTTGGAAACACCATATATTTT.

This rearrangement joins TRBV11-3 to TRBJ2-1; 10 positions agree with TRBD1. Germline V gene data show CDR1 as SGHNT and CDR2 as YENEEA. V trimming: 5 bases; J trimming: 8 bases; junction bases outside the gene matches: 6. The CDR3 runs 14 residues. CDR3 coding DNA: TGTGCCAGCAGCACCCGACAGGGGGCCCATGAGCAGTTCTTC. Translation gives CASSTRQGAHEQFF.

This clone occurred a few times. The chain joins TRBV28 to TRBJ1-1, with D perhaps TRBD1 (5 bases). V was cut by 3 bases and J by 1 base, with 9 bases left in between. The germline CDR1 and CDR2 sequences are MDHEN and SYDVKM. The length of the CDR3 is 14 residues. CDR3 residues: CASSFPRENTEAFF. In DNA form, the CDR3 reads TGTGCCAGCAGTTTCCCCAGGGAGAACACTGAAGCTTTCTTT.

CDR3 in amino acids: CASSRQGLSSYEQYF. CDR3 nucleotides: TGTGCCAGCAGCAGACAGGGCCTGTCTTCCTACGAGCAGTACTTC. The gene calls are TRBV11-2 and TRBJ2-7; 7 bases are shared with TRBD1. The J segment lost 1 base and the V segment lost 5 bases, leaving 8 bases of the junction unmatched. CDR3 length: 15 amino acids. Looked up from germline, CDR1 is SGHAT and CDR2 is FQNNGV.

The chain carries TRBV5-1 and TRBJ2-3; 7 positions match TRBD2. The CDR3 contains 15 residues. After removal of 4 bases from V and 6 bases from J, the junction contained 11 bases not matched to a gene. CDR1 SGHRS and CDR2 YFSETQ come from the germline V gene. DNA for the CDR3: TGCGCCAGCAGCGTAGGAGCGGGATCCAGCGATACGCAGTATTTT. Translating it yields CASSVGAGSSDTQYF. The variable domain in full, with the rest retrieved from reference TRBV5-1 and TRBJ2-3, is KAGVTQTPRYLIKTRGQQVTLSCSPISGHRSVSWYQQTPGQGLQFLFEYFSETQRNKGNFPGRFSGRQFSNSRSEMNVSTLELGDSALYLCASSVGAGSSDTQYFGPGTRLTVL.

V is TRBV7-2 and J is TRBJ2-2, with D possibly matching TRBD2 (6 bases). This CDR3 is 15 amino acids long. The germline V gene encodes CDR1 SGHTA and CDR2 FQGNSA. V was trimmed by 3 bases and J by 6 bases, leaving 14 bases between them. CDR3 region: CASSFRTGVPGELFF. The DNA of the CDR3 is TGTGCCAGCAGCTTTAGGACGGGGGTGCCCGGGGAGCTGTTTTTT.

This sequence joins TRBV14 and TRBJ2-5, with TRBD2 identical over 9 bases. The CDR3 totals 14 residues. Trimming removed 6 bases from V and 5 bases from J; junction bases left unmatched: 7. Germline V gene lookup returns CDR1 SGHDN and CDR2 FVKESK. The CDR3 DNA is TGTGCCAGCAGTCGAAGCGGGAGGACTGAGACCCAGTACTTC. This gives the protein CASSRSGRTETQYF.

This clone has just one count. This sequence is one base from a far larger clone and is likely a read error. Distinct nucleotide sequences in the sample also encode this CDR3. Here the CDR3 DNA reads TGTGCTAGCAGCGCCACTAGGCCCTGTTACGAGCAGTACTTC. It specifies CASSATRPCYEQYF. The rearrangement uses TRBV21-1 and TRBJ2-7; the D call TRBD2 from the table was never checked on the DNA. TRBV21-1 has pseudogene status. There are 14 residues in the CDR3.

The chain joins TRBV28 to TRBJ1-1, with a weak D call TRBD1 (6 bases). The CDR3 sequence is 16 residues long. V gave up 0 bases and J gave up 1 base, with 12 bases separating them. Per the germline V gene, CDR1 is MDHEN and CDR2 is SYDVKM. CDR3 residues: CASSLWSTGRNTEAFF. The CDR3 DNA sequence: TGTGCCAGCAGTTTATGGTCGACAGGAAGGAACACTGAAGCTTTCTTT.

CDR3 amino acids: CASSFEGEQPQHF. As DNA, the CDR3 is TGTGCCAGCAGCTTTGAGGGAGAACAGCCCCAGCATTTT. This sequence joins TRBV5-4 and TRBJ1-5; no clear D gene. This CDR3 comprises 13 residues. V shed 2 bases and J shed 7 bases, with 10 bases lying between them. Germline V gives CDR1 SGHNT, CDR2 YYREEE (reference sequence).

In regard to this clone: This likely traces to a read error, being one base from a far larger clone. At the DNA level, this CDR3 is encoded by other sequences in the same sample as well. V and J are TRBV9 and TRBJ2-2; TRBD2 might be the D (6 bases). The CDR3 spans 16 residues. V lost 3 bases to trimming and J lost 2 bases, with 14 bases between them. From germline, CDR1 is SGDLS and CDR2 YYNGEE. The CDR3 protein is CASSARDSTNTGELFF. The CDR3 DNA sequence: TGTGCCAGCAGCGCCCGGGACTCCACAAACACCGGGGAGCTGTTTTTT.

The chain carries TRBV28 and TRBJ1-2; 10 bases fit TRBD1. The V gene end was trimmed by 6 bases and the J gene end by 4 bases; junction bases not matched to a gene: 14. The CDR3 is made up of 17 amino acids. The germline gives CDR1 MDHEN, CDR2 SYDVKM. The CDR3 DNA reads TGTGCCAGCAGGTCCGGGACAGGGGCGAGGCGTAGCTATGGCTACACCTTC. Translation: CASRSGTGARRSYGYTF.

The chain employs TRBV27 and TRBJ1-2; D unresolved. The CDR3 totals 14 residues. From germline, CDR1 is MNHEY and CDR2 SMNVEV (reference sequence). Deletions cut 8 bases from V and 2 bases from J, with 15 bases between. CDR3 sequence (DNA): TGTGCCAGCTCCCGGGTTGGAGCGAACTATGGCTACACCTTC. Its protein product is CASSRVGANYGYTF.

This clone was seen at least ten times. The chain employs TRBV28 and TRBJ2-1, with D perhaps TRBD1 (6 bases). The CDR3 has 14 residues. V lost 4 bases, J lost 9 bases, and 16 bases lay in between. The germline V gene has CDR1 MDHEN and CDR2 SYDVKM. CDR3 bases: TGTGCCAGCAGTTCCTCCCGGGCCAGGGGTGAGCAGTTCTTC. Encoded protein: CASSSSRARGEQFF.

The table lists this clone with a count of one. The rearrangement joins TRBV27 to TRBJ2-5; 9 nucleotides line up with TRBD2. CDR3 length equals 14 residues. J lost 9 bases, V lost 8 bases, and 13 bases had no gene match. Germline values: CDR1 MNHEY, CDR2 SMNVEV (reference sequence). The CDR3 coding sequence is TGTGCCAGCTCCGGCTCGGCGGGACTAGCATCCCAGTACTTC. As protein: CASSGSAGLASQYF.

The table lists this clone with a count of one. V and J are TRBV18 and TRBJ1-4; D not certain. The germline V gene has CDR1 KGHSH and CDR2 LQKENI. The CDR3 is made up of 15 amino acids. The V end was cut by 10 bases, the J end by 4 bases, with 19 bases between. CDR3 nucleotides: TGTGCCACCACGCCAAATCAGGCCCTTAATGAAAAACTGTTTTTT. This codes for CATTPNQALNEKLFF.

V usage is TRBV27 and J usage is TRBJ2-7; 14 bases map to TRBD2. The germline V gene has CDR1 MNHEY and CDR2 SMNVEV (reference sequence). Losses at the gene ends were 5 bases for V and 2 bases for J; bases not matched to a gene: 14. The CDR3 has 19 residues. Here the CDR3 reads CASSGRLGTSGSMAYEQYF. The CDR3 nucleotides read TGTGCCAGCAGTGGCCGACTCGGGACTAGCGGGAGTATGGCCTACGAGCAGTACTTC.

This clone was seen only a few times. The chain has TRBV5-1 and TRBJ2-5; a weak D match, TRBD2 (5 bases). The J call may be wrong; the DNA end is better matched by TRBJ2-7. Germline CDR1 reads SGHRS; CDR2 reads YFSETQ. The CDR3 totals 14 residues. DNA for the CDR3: TGCGCCAGCAGCTGGACCGGGGATAATTACGAGCAGTACTTC. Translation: CASSWTGDNYEQYF.

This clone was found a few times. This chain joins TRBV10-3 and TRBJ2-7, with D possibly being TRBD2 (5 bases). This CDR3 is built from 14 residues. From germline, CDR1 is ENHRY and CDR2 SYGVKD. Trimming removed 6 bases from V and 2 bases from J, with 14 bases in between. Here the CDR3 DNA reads TGTGCCATCAGAAGCATCACGAGGGCCTACGAGCAGTACTTC. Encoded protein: CAIRSITRAYEQYF.

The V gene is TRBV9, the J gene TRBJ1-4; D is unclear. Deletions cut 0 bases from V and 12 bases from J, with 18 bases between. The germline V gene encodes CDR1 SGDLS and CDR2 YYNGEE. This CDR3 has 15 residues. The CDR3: CASSVVPESGRELFF. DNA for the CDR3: TGTGCCAGCAGCGTAGTCCCAGAGTCAGGCCGCGAACTGTTTTTT.